This passage covers 2 T cell receptor beta chains from one sample sequenced in a study of OX40 agonist ivuxolimab in advanced cancers. Repertoires were generated with immunoSEQ multiplex PCR, while TCRdb's copy carries only in-frame clones and drops some. The data contain 60,000 or so clones, around 87% of them singletons. Material: CD4+ or CD8+ T cells sorted from blood, obtained in a trial of the OX40 agonist ivuxolimab. The receptors here all came from an adult with an advanced solid tumor such as melanoma, head and neck, liver or kidney cancer.

The V gene is TRBV29-1, the J gene TRBJ2-3, with 11 bases matching TRBD2. The J segment lost 4 bases and the V segment lost 3 bases, leaving 12 bases of the junction unmatched. The CDR3 is 17 residues long. Germline V lookup: CDR1 SQVTM, CDR2 ANQGSEA. The CDR3 DNA is TGCAGCGTTGAGTTGTGGACTAGCGGGCTAACTCCAGATACGCAGTATTTT. As protein: CSVELWTSGLTPDTQYF.

This clone showed up just once. The chain couples TRBV4-3 to TRBJ1-4; D call uncertain. The V gene lost 0 bases and the J gene lost 0 bases, with 14 bases spanning the gap. Germline V gene data show CDR1 as LGHNA and CDR2 as YSLEER. This CDR3 region has 18 residues. For the CDR3, the DNA is TGCGCCAGCAGCCAAGATATCCCCCAGGTTGCAACTAATGAAAAACTGTTTTTT. It codes for CASSQDIPQVATNEKLFF.